Following are 8 T cell receptor beta chains from one sample sequenced in a study of T-cell memory formation after mild COVID-19. TCRdb re-called the 5' RACE reads through MiXCR, storing one row per CDR3 protein. Of a few hundred thousand distinct CDR3 sequences in the sample, about 17% were seen once. Sequenced sample: PBMCs or a T cell subset sorted from them (not recorded which). All receptors derive from a young man who had mild COVID-19 (a few samples of this study predate the infection). Cell type and time point are not known.

The V call is TRBV6-5, the J call TRBJ2-3; D unresolved. The CDR3 has 13 residues. Germline-derived CDR1 and CDR2 are MNHEY and SVGAGI. V was clipped by 4 bases and J by 5 bases, with 10 bases between them. CDR3 sequence reads: CASSWAILDTQYF. The CDR3 DNA follows: TGTGCCAGCAGTTGGGCCATACTAGATACGCAGTATTTT.

This chain links TRBV7-2 with TRBJ1-3; D perhaps matches TRBD1 (5 bases). This CDR3 comprises 14 residues. Germline V lookup: CDR1 SGHTA, CDR2 FQGNSA. Trimming took off 5 bases at V and 7 bases at J, with 15 bases between the two ends. Written as DNA, the CDR3 is TGTGCCAGCAGCCCGAGGGGTCAGACCAACACCATATATTTT. It yields the protein CASSPRGQTNTIYF. The full variable domain, its missing parts supplied by reference TRBV7-2 and TRBJ1-3, is GAGVSQSPSNKVTEKGKDVELRCDPISGHTALYWYRQSLGQGLEFLIYFQGNSAPDKSGLPSDRFSAERTGGSVSTLTIQRTQQEDSAVYLCASSPRGQTNTIYFGEGSWLTVV.

There are a few counts of this clonotype. This sequence joins TRBV11-1 and TRBJ2-2, with D possibly called TRBD1 or TRBD2 (5 bases each). The germline V and J ends were trimmed by 4 bases and 6 bases, with 15 bases remaining between them. Germline loops: CDR1 SGHAT, CDR2 FQDESV (reference sequence). The CDR3 spans 15 residues. CDR3 residues: CASSSTGTEAGELFF. As DNA, the CDR3 is TGTGCCAGCAGCTCTACGGGGACGGAGGCCGGGGAGCTGTTTTTT.

This clonotype was seen repeatedly, ten times or more. The J gene is TRBJ1-2, the V gene TRBV5-1; D call uncertain. V lost 0 bases and J lost 1, with 7 bases in between. CDR3 length: 14 residues. The germline CDR1 and CDR2 sequences are SGHRS and YFSETQ. DNA for the CDR3: TGCGCCAGCAGCTTGGATGGAAATAACTATGGCTACACCTTC. Protein sequence: CASSLDGNNYGYTF.

The gene calls are TRBV3-1 and TRBJ1-1; D not resolved. Looked up from germline, CDR1 is LGHDT and CDR2 is YNNKEL (reference sequence). The CDR3 totals 14 residues. V was pared by 4 bases and J by 7 bases, with 16 bases between. The CDR3: CASSRGGGRGEAFF. In nucleotides, the CDR3 is TGTGCCAGCAGCCGGGGTGGTGGGAGAGGTGAAGCTTTCTTT.

This clonotype was observed a few times. The chain links TRBV3-1 to TRBJ2-7; D is unresolved. The CDR3 has 14 amino acids. The germline CDR1 and CDR2 sequences are LGHDT and YNNKEL (reference sequence). Trimming removed 2 bases from V and 2 bases from J, with 10 bases in between. CDR3 in amino acids: CASSQHPNTYEQYF. CDR3 coding DNA: TGTGCCAGCAGCCAACATCCTAACACCTACGAGCAGTACTTC.

V and J are TRBV7-9 and TRBJ2-1, with D possibly matching TRBD1 (5 bases). The CDR3 is 14 residues long. Trimming stripped 3 bases from V and 2 bases from J, with 8 bases between. CDR1 and CDR2 from the germline V gene are SEHNR and FQNEAQ (reference sequence). CDR3 sequence (DNA): TGTGCCAGCAGCTTTTTGGGGCCCTACAATGAGCAGTTCTTC. Residues: CASSFLGPYNEQFF. The full variable domain, with the rest looked up from reference TRBV7-9 and TRBJ2-1, is DTGVSQNPRHKITKRGQNVTFRCDPISEHNRLYWYRQTLGQGPEFLTYFQNEAQLEKSRLLSDRFSAERPKGSFSTLEIQRTEQGDSAMYLCASSFLGPYNEQFFGPGTRLTVL.

J is TRBJ1-2 and V is TRBV5-5; tentative D call: TRBD1 (5 bases). Germline values: CDR1 SGHKS, CDR2 YYEKEE (reference sequence). Trimming took 4 bases from V and 7 from J, leaving 14 bases between them. This CDR3 region has 13 residues. The CDR3 DNA reads as TGTGCCAGCAGCGGTGGGGGGATCGGTGGCTACACCTTC. Amino acid sequence: CASSGGGIGGYTF.